This T cell receptor beta chain was retrieved from a study of OX40 agonist ivuxolimab in advanced cancers. Study details: The study treated patients with ivuxolimab, an agonistic anti-OX40 (CD134) antibody. There were three patients with partial responses, one having hepatocellular carcinoma and two cutaneous melanoma. Whole-study findings and limits: CD8+ T cells averaged more expanded clones than CD4+.

This CDR3 region has 14 residues. The V gene end was trimmed by 3 bases and the J gene end by 4 bases; junction bases not matched to a gene: 4. Germline V gives CDR1 LNHDA, CDR2 SQIVND (reference sequence). Comment on this clone: Its antigen remains unidentified.

Sequencing was performed with immunoSEQ multiplex PCR; in TCRdb, only in-frame clones are kept and a portion is missing. The top ten hold about 0.76% of the sample, which has around 60,000 clones, around nine tenths seen once. This chain uses TRBV19 with TRBJ2-7, with 9 bases fitting TRBD1. Source: CD4+ or CD8+ T cells sorted from blood, taken in a trial of the OX40 agonist ivuxolimab. The sequence was collected from an adult with an advanced solid tumor such as melanoma, head and neck, liver or kidney cancer. The CDR3 here is CASSIDRGSYEQYF. The CDR3 nucleotides read TGTGCCAGTAGTATCGACAGGGGGTCTTACGAGCAGTACTTC.